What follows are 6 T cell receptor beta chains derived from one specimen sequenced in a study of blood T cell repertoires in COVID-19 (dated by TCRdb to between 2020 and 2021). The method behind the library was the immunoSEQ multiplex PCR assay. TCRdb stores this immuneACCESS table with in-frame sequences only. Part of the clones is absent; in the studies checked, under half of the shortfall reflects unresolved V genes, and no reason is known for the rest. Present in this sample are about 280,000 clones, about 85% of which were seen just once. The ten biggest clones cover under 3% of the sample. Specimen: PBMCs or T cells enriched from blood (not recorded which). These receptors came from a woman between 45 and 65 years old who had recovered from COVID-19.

Here the CDR3 DNA reads TGTGCCTGGAGTGTATCCCTAAATGAGCAGTTCTTC. Its translation: CAWSVSLNEQFF. The V gene is TRBV30, the J gene TRBJ2-1; unclear D gene. This CDR3 has 12 amino acids. CDR1 is GTSNPN, CDR2 SVGIG, per germline (reference sequence). V was cut by 0 bases and J by 7 bases, with 7 bases left in between.

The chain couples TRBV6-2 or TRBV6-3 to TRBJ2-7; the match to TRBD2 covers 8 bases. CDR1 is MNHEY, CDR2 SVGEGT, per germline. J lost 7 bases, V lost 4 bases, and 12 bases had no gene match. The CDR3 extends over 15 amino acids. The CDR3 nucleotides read TGTGCCAGCAGTTTATCCAGCGGGAGTTTGGGGGAGCAGTACTTC. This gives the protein CASSLSSGSLGEQYF.

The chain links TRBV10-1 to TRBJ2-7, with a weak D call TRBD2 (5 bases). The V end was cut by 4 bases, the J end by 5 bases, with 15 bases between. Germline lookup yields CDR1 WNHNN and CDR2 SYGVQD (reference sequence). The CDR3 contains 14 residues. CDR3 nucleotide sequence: TGCGCCAGCAGTGGTGTGGACTCATCGAACGAGCAGTACTTC. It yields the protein CASSGVDSSNEQYF.

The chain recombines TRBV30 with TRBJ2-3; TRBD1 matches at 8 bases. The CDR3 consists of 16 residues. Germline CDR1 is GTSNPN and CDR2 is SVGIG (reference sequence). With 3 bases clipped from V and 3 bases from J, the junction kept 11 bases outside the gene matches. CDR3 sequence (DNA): TGTGCCTGGAGCCCAGATTGGGGACAGGCGACAGATACGCAGTATTTT. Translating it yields CAWSPDWGQATDTQYF.

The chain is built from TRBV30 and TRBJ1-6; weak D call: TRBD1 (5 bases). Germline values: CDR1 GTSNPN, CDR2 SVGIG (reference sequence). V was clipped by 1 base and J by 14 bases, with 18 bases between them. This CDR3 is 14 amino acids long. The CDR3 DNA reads TGTGCCTGGAGTGATGGGGCAGGCCTTGGGGCCCTCCACTTT. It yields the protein CAWSDGAGLGALHF.

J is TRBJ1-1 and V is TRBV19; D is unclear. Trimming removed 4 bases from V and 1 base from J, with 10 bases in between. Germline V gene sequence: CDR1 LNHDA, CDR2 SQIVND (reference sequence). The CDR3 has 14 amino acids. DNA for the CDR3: TGTGCCAGTAGTACGAGGACTAAGAACACTGAAGCTTTCTTT. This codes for CASSTRTKNTEAFF.